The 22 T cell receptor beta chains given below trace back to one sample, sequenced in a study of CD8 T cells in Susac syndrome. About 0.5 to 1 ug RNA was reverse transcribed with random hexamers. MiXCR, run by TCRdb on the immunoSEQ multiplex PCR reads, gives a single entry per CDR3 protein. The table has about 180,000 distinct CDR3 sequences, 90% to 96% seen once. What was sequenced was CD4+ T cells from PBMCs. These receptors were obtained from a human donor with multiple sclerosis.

The CDR3 reads CAITGQGANGELFF. The CDR3 bases are TGTGCCATCACTGGACAGGGGGCGAACGGGGAGCTGTTTTTT. The V and J genes are TRBV10-3 and TRBJ2-2, with 11 bases fitting TRBD1. Germline lookup yields CDR1 ENHRY and CDR2 SYGVKD. The V and J ends lost 7 bases and 7 bases, in that order; junction bases with no gene match: 5. The CDR3 is made up of 14 amino acids.

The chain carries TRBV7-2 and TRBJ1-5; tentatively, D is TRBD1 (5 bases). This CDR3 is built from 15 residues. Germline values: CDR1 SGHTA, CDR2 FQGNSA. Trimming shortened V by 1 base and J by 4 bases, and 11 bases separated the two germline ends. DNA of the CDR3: TGTGCCAGCAGCTTAGTGCCGGGGCCAAATCAGCCCCAGCATTTT. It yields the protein CASSLVPGPNQPQHF. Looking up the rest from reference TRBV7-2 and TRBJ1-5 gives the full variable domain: GAGVSQSPSNKVTEKGKDVELRCDPISGHTALYWYRQSLGQGLEFLIYFQGNSAPDKSGLPSDRFSAERTGGSVSTLTIQRTQQEDSAVYLCASSLVPGPNQPQHFGDGTRLSIL.

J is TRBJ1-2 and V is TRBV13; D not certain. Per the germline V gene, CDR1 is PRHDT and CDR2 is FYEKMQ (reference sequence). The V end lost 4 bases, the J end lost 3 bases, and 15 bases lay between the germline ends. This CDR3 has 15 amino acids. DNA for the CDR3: TGTGCCAGCAGCTCCAGTACTACGACTTACTATGGCTACACCTTC. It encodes CASSSSTTTYYGYTF.

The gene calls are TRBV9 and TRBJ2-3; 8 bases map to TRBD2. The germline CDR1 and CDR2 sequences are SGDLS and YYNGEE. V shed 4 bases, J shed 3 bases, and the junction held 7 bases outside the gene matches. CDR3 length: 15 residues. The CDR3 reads CASSPRGGPTDTQYF. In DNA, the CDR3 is TGTGCCAGCAGCCCCCGGGGGGGGCCGACAGATACGCAGTATTTT.

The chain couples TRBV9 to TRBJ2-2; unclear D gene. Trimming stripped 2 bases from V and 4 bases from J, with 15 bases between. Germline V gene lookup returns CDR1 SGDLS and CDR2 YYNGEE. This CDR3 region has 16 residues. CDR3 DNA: TGTGCCAGCAGCGTCGGACCCCGTGGACCCACCGGGGAGCTGTTTTTT. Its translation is CASSVGPRGPTGELFF.

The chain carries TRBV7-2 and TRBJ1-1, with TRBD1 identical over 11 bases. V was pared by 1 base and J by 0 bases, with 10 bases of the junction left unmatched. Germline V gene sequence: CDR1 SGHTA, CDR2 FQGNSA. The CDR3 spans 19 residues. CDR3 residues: CASSLGIWGQGEVNTEAFF. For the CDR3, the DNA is TGTGCCAGCAGCTTAGGAATCTGGGGACAGGGGGAGGTGAACACTGAAGCTTTCTTT.

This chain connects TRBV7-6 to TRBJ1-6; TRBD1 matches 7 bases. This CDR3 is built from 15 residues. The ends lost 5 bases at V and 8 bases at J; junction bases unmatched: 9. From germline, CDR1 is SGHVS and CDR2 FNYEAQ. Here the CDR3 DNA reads TGTGCCAGCAGCCGTACCCGGGACAGATATTCACCCCTCCACTTT. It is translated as CASSRTRDRYSPLHF.

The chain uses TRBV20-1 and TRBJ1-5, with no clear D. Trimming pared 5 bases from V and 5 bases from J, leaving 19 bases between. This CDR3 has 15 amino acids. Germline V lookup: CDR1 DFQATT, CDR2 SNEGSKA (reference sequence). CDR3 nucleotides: TGCAGTGCTCAGTCGCATTGGGTCCGGGATCAGCCCCAGCATTTT. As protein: CSAQSHWVRDQPQHF.

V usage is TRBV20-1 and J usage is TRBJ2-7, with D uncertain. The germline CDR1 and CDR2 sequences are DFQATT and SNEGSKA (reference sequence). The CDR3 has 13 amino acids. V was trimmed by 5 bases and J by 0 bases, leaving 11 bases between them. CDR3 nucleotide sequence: TGCAGTGCTTTCGGACCCAACTCCTACGAGCAGTACTTC. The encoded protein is CSAFGPNSYEQYF.

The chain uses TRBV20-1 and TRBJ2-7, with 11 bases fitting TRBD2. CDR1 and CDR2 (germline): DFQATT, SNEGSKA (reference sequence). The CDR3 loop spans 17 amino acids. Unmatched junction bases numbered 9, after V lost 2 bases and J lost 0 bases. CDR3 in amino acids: CSARRPSGGTSSYEQYF. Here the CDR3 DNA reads TGCAGTGCTAGACGGCCTAGCGGGGGGACGAGCTCCTACGAGCAGTACTTC.

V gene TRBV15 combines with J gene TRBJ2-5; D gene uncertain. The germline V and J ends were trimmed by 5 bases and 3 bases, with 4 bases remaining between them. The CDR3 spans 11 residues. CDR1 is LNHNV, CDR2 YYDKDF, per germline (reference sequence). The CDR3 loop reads CATSQEETQYF. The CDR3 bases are TGTGCCACCAGCCAAGAAGAGACCCAGTACTTC. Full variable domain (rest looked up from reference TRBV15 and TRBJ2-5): DAMVIQNPRYQVTQFGKPVTLSCSQTLNHNVMYWYQQKSSQAPKLLFHYYDKDFNNEADTPDNFQSRRPNTSFCFLDIRSPGLGDTAMYLCATSQEETQYFGPGTRLLVL.

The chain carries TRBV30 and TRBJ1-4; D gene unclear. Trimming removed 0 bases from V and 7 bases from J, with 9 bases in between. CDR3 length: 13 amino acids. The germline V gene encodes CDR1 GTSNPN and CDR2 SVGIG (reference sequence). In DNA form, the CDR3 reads TGTGCCTGGAGTGTAATGGCAGGTGAAAAACTGTTTTTT. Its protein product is CAWSVMAGEKLFF.

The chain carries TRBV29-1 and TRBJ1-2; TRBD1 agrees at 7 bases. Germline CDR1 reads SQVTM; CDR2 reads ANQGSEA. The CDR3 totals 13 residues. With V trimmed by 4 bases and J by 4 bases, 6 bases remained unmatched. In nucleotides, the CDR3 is TGCAGCGTTGCCAAGACAGGGTCCTATGGCTACACCTTC. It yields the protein CSVAKTGSYGYTF.

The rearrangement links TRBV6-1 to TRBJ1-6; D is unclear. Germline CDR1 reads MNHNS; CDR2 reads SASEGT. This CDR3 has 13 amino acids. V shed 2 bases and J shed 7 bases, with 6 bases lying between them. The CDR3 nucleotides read TGTGCCAGCAGTGAAAGGAGGAATTCACCCCTCCACTTT. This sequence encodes CASSERRNSPLHF.

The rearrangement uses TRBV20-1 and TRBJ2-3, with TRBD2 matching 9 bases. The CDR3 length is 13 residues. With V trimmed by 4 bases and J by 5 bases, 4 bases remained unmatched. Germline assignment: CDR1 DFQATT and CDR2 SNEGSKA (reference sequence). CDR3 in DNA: TGCAGTGCTAAGCTAGCGGGGAAAGATACGCAGTATTTT. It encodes CSAKLAGKDTQYF.

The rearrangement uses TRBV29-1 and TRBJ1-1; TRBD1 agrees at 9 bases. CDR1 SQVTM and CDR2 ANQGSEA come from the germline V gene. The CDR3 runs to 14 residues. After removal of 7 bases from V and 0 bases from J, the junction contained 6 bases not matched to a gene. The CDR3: CSARDRELNTEAFF. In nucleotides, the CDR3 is TGCAGCGCGCGGGACAGGGAATTGAACACTGAAGCTTTCTTT. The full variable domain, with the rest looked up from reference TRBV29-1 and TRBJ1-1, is SAVISQKPSRDICQRGTSLTIQCQVDSQVTMMFWYRQQPGQSLTLIATANQGSEATYESGFVIDKFPISRPNLTFSTLTVSNMSPEDSSIYLCSARDRELNTEAFFGQGTRLTVV.

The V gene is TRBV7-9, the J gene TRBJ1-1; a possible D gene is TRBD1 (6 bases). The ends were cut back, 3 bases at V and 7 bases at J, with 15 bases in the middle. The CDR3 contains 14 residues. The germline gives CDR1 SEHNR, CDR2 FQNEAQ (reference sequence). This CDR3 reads CASSLIGQSHEAFF. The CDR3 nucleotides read TGTGCCAGCAGCTTGATTGGACAGTCCCATGAAGCTTTCTTT. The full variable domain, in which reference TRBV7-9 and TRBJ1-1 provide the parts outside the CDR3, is DTGVSQNPRHKITKRGQNVTFRCDPISEHNRLYWYRQTLGQGPEFLTYFQNEAQLEKSRLLSDRFSAERPKGSFSTLEIQRTEQGDSAMYLCASSLIGQSHEAFFGQGTRLTVV.

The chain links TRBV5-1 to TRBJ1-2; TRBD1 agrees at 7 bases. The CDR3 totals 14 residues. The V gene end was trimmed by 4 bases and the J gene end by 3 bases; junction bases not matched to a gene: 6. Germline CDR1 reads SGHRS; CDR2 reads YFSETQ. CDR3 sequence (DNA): TGCGCCAGCAGCCTGCAAGGGGGCGACTATGGCTACACCTTC. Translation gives CASSLQGGDYGYTF.

The chain's CDR3 is CSARARASYEQYF. The CDR3 DNA reads as TGCAGTGCTAGAGCCAGGGCCTCCTACGAGCAGTACTTC. The gene calls are TRBV20-1 and TRBJ2-7, with D maybe TRBD1 (5 bases). Germline CDR1 is DFQATT and CDR2 is SNEGSKA (reference sequence). The CDR3 is 13 amino acids. Between the trimmed V and J ends, which lost 1 base and 0 bases, there was a span of 7 bases.

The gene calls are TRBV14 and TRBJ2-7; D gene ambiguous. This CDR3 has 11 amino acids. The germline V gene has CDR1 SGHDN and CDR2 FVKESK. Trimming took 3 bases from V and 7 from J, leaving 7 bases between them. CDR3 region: CASSHTAEQYF. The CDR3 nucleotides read TGTGCCAGCAGCCATACAGCTGAGCAGTACTTC.

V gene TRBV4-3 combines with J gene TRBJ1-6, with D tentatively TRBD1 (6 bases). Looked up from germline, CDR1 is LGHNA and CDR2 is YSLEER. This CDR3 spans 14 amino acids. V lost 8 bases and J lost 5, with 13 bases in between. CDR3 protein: CASGYRADNSPLHF. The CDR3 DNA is TGCGCCAGCGGATACAGGGCGGATAATTCACCCCTCCACTTT.

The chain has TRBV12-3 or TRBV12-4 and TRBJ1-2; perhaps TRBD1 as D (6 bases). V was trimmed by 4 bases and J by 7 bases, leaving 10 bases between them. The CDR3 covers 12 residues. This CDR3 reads CASSSGVGGYTF. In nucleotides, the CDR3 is TGTGCCAGCAGTTCAGGGGTCGGTGGCTACACCTTC.